The source of this T cell receptor beta chain is a study of cytomegalovirus exposure and HLA in healthy donors. Study as a whole: An earlier analysis identified 117 million unique TCR beta sequences in about 200 million T cells. Drawn from HLA-typed donors, approximately 85 million unique TCRs were held in an early data release. Findings and limits, study-wide: CMV antigen specificity of a few CMV-associated chains was confirmed in vitro.

This clone was counted only a few times. Its antigen is not known. 13 Jbeta primers and 60 Vbeta primers were used for the PCR. Methods used by the authors: A later analysis counted 65 million to 95 million unique TCR beta chains, about 10 million shared. TCRdb's table, derived via immunoSEQ multiplex PCR, lists solely in-frame clones and lacks some. The DNA gave D and trimming, while V, J and clone size come from that table. The data contain 150,000 to 200,000 clones, about 81% of them seen just once; the ten biggest clones take up more than 1.5%. V was trimmed by 4 bases and J by 4 bases, leaving 13 bases between them. Germline loops: CDR1 WSHSY, CDR2 SAAADI. The CDR3 runs to 14 residues.

Material for sequencing was PBMCs. The chain joins TRBV10-2 to TRBJ1-1; tentatively, D is TRBD1 (5 bases). The sequence was collected from a man between 18 and 35 years old in good health and CMV-seronegative. CDR3: CASSARGGGTEAFF. Written as DNA, the CDR3 is TGCGCCAGCAGTGCAAGGGGCGGTGGCACTGAAGCTTTCTTT.